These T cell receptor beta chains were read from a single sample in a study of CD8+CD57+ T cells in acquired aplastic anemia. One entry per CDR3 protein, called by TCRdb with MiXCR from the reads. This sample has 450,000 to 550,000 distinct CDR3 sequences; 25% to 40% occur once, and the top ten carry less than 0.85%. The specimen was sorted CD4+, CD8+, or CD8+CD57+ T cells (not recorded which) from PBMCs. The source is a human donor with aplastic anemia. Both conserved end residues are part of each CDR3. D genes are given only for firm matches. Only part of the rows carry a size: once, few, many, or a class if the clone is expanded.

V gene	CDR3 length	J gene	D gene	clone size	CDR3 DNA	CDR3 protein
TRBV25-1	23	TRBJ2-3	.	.	.	CASSVGPNTEAFFGLAMSDTQYF
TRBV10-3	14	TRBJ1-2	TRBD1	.	TGTGCCATCAGAAGACCGGGACAGGGTTATGGCTACACCTTC	CAIRRPGQGYGYTF
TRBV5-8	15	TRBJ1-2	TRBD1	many	TGTGCCAGCAGCTTGGAGGGACAGGGGGCAAGTGGCTACACCTTC	CASSLEGQGASGYTF
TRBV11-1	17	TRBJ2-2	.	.	TGTGCCAGCAGCTTCGCCCAGTCTAGTGCGAACACCGGGGAGCTGTTTTTT	CASSFAQSSANTGELFF
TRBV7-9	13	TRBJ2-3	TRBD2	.	TGTGCTGACGAAATAGCGGGAGGAGATACGCAGTATTTT	CADEIAGGDTQYF
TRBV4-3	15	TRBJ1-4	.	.	TGCGCCAGCAGCCAAGAGGGCGTTCCTAACGAAAAACTGTTTTTT	CASSQEGVPNEKLFF
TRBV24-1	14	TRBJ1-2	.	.	TGTGCCACCAGTCTAGCGAGTACTAACTATGGCTACACCTTC	CATSLASTNYGYTF
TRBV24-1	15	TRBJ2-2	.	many	TGTGCCACCAGTGATTCGAGGGTTTCCACCGGGGAGCTGTTTTTT	CATSDSRVSTGELFF
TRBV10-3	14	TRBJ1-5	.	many	TGTGCCATCAGTGAGTCGGGTAAGGATCAGCCCCAGCATTTT	CAISESGKDQPQHF
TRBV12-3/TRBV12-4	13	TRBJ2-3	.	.	TGTGCCAGCAGCCCTGACCCAGTAGATACGCAGTATTTT	CASSPDPVDTQYF
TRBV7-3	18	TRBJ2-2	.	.	TGTGCCAGCAGCTTAGTGCCTGGGAGAGGGGAAAGGATCGGGGAGCTGTTTTTT	CASSLVPGRGERIGELFF
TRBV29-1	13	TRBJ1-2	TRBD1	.	TGCAGCGTTGGTCCGGGACAGGGGAACGGCTACACCTTC	CSVGPGQGNGYTF
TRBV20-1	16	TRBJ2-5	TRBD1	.	TGCAGTGCCCCTAGAGCGGGACAGGGAATTTTGGAGACCCAGTACTTC	CSAPRAGQGILETQYF
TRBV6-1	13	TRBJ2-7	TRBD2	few	TGTGCCAGCAGCGATCTGCCGGGGGGCGAGCAGTACTTC	CASSDLPGGEQYF
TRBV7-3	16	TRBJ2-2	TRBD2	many	TGTGCCAGCAGCTTAACAGCGGGGTACGTCACCGGGGAGCTGTTTTTT	CASSLTAGYVTGELFF
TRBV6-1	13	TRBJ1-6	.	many	TGTGCCAGCAGTGCCGGGATTAATTCACCCCTCCACTTT	CASSAGINSPLHF
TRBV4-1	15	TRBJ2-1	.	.	TGCGCCAGCAGCTTCGACTACAGCTCCTACAATGAGCAGTTCTTC	CASSFDYSSYNEQFF
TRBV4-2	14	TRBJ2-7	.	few	TGTGCCAGCAGCCAAGCCAGGAACTCCTACGAGCAGTACTTC	CASSQARNSYEQYF
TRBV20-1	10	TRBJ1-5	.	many	TGCAGTGCTGACGGGGAGCCCCAGCATTTT	CSADGEPQHF
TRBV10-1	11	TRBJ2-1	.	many	TGCGCCAGTCCACTGGACAATGAGCAGTTCTTC	CASPLDNEQFF
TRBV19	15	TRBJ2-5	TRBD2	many	TGTGCCAGTAGTATAGCGAGCGGGGGACAAGAGACCCAGTACTTC	CASSIASGGQETQYF
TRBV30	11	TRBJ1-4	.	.	TGTGCCTGGAGTGCGAGCGAAAAACTGTTTTTT	CAWSASEKLFF
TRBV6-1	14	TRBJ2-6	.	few	TGTGCCAGCCGGGGTTTGTCTGGGGCCAACGTCCTGACTTTC	CASRGLSGANVLTF